This T cell receptor beta chain was obtained from a study of blood T cell repertoires in COVID-19. About the study: Collection of acute and convalescent COVID-19 samples took place in the United States, Italy and Spain. Sources were T cells, B-cell-depleted T cells, or PBMCs; the material itself was cDNA or gDNA.

The repertoire was sequenced with immunoSEQ multiplex PCR; TCRdb's copy has only in-frame clones and lacks some. The sample includes about 70,000 clones, approximately 83% seen only once; the top ten take under 1.5%. With V trimmed by 3 bases and J by 5 bases, 11 bases remained unmatched. Germline V gene data show CDR1 as SNHLY and CDR2 as FYNNEI. This CDR3 is 16 amino acids long. The receptor was derived from a woman aged 55-70 years with acute or convalescent COVID-19. Sequenced: peripheral blood. V is TRBV2 and J is TRBJ2-5, with 8 bases fitting TRBD2. CDR3 region: CASSETGGTTRETQYF. As DNA, the CDR3 is TGTGCCAGCAGTGAGACGGGGGGGACTACCCGGGAGACCCAGTACTTC.